The 20 T cell receptor beta chains listed next were all sequenced from one sample in a study of shared clonotypes between healthy human individuals. Here immunoSEQ multiplex PCR was the method, and the copy in TCRdb shows in-frame clones only, minus some. The sample includes about 1,500,000 clones, over 95% of them seen just once. Sequenced sample: naive CD4+ T cells sorted from blood. Regarding subset: CD45RA+ positively selected. The receptor set was obtained from a man aged 25-45 years in good health.

CDR3 in DNA: TGCGCCAGCAGCCCCGACAATCGAGAGGGTGAAAAACTGTTTTTT. This translates into CASSPDNREGEKLFF. The rearrangement uses TRBV5-1 and TRBJ1-4; D unresolved. V was pared by 4 bases and J by 7 bases, with 17 bases between. Germline CDR1 and CDR2: SGHRS and YFSETQ. The CDR3 runs 15 residues.

The chain combines TRBV30 with TRBJ2-1; D is unresolved. Deletions cut 4 bases from V and 1 base from J, with 23 bases between. CDR3 length equals 18 residues. The germline V gene encodes CDR1 GTSNPN and CDR2 SVGIG (reference sequence). CDR3 in amino acids: CAWKAPRTLTISYNEQFF. As DNA, the CDR3 is TGTGCCTGGAAGGCCCCCAGAACTTTGACAATTTCCTACAATGAGCAGTTCTTC.

The V and J genes are TRBV5-4 and TRBJ2-7, with TRBD2 matching 7 bases. With V trimmed by 7 bases and J by 0 bases, 10 bases remained unmatched. The CDR3 is made up of 15 amino acids. CDR1 SGHNT and CDR2 YYREEE come from the germline V gene (reference sequence). The CDR3 sequence: CASFPSGTHSYEQYF. The CDR3 nucleotides read TGTGCCAGCTTCCCTAGCGGAACCCACTCCTACGAGCAGTACTTC. The whole variable domain, filled in from reference TRBV5-4 and TRBJ2-7, reads ETGVTQSPTHLIKTRGQQVTLRCSSQSGHNTVSWYQQALGQGPQFIFQYYREEENGRGNFPPRFSGLQFPNYSSELNVNALELDDSALYLCASFPSGTHSYEQYFGPGTRLTVT.

CDR3 region: CASSLNRALSYNEQFF. Written as DNA, the CDR3 is TGTGCCAGCAGCCTCAACAGGGCATTATCCTACAATGAGCAGTTCTTC. The chain recombines TRBV11-1 with TRBJ2-1; a weak D match, TRBD1 (6 bases). With 5 bases removed from V and 1 base from J, the gap between germline ends came to 15 bases. This CDR3 has 16 amino acids. The V gene's germline CDR1 is SGHAT and CDR2 FQDESV (reference sequence).

V gene TRBV28 combines with J gene TRBJ2-7; 8 nucleotides align to TRBD2. There are 15 residues in the CDR3. V was pared by 6 bases and J by 5 bases, with 12 bases of the junction left unmatched. Germline V gives CDR1 MDHEN, CDR2 SYDVKM. The CDR3 bases are TGTGCCAGCAGGGAGGCAAGCGGGAGCGCGAACGAGCAGTACTTC. It specifies CASREASGSANEQYF.

The V gene is TRBV27, the J gene TRBJ2-7; TRBD1 agrees at 11 bases. CDR1 MNHEY and CDR2 SMNVEV come from the germline V gene (reference sequence). With V trimmed by 5 bases and J by 4 bases, 7 bases remained unmatched. This CDR3 region has 15 residues. This CDR3 reads CASSPGGQGVYEQYF. In nucleotides, the CDR3 is TGTGCCAGCAGTCCCGGGGGACAGGGGGTTTACGAGCAGTACTTC.

V usage is TRBV28 and J usage is TRBJ2-7; D not resolved. The germline V gene has CDR1 MDHEN and CDR2 SYDVKM. Trimming took off 3 bases at V and 1 base at J, with 7 bases between the two ends. The CDR3 extends over 13 amino acids. The CDR3 reads CASSLPPSYEQYF. DNA for the CDR3: TGTGCCAGCAGTTTGCCCCCATCCTACGAGCAGTACTTC. The full variable domain, in which reference TRBV28 and TRBJ2-7 provide the parts outside the CDR3, is DVKVTQSSRYLVKRTGEKVFLECVQDMDHENMFWYRQDPGLGLRLIYFSYDVKMKEKGDIPEGYSVSREKKERFSLILESASTNQTSMYLCASSLPPSYEQYFGPGTRLTVT.

V usage is TRBV13 and J usage is TRBJ2-3; 9 bases map to TRBD1. CDR1 PRHDT and CDR2 FYEKMQ come from the germline V gene (reference sequence). The CDR3 extends over 15 amino acids. J gave up 2 bases and V 5 bases, and 5 bases lay outside the gene matches. CDR3 region: CASSKGQGPTDTQYF. The CDR3 nucleotides are TGTGCCAGCAGCAAGGGACAGGGACCCACAGATACGCAGTATTTT.

The V gene is TRBV6-5, the J gene TRBJ2-3; 10 bases are shared with TRBD2. V was pared by 4 bases and J by 2 bases, with 3 bases of the junction left unmatched. The CDR3 contains 15 residues. CDR1 is MNHEY and CDR2 is SVGAGI in the germline V gene. The CDR3 nucleotides read TGTGCCAGCAGTTCAGCGGGAGGGCCCACAGATACGCAGTATTTT. It encodes CASSSAGGPTDTQYF.

The rearrangement uses TRBV6-6 and TRBJ2-7; tentatively, D is TRBD1 or TRBD2 (5 bases each). Germline-derived CDR1 and CDR2 are MNHNY and SVGAGI (reference sequence). The V end lost 4 bases, the J end lost 3 bases, and 10 bases lay between the germline ends. The CDR3 runs to 13 residues. In DNA form, the CDR3 reads TGTGCCAGCAGTTGGGACCTCAGCTACGAGCAGTACTTC. It specifies CASSWDLSYEQYF.

V gene TRBV29-1 combines with J gene TRBJ1-2; D not resolved. CDR3 length: 14 residues. Trimming took 0 bases from V and 7 from J, leaving 15 bases between them. Germline CDR1 and CDR2: SQVTM and ANQGSEA. CDR3 sequence (DNA): TGCAGCGTTGAAGAGGGTATCCGAGGGTCTGGCTACACCTTC. This translates into CSVEEGIRGSGYTF.

On this clone: The same CDR3 is also encoded by other DNA sequences in this sample. The chain recombines TRBV9 with TRBJ2-5; TRBD2 matches 13 bases. Germline assignment: CDR1 SGDLS and CDR2 YYNGEE. V dropped 4 bases and J dropped 4; count of bases not matched to a gene: 4. The CDR3 has 15 residues. Here the CDR3 reads CASSPRLAGGETQYF. DNA for the CDR3: TGTGCCAGCAGCCCAAGACTAGCGGGAGGAGAGACCCAGTACTTC.

This sequence joins TRBV5-1 and TRBJ2-7; TRBD1 might be the D (6 bases). The CDR3 loop spans 15 amino acids. CDR1 and CDR2 from the germline V gene are SGHRS and YFSETQ. Trimming removed 4 bases from V and 1 base from J, with 15 bases in between. The CDR3 nucleotides read TGCGCCAGCAGCACCACAGGGTTGGGGTCCTACGAGCAGTACTTC. Translating it yields CASSTTGLGSYEQYF.

V usage is TRBV18 and J usage is TRBJ2-1, with D possibly being TRBD1 or TRBD2 (5 bases each). Germline assignment: CDR1 KGHSH and CDR2 LQKENI. This CDR3 comprises 14 residues. Trimming took off 2 bases at V and 5 bases at J, with 10 bases between the two ends. CDR3 amino acids: CASSPWDGNNEQFF. The CDR3 DNA sequence: TGTGCCAGCTCACCATGGGACGGTAACAATGAGCAGTTCTTC.

This chain joins TRBV7-8 and TRBJ2-3, with 11 bases identical to TRBD2. The CDR3 totals 18 residues. Germline CDR1 is SGHVS and CDR2 is FQNEAQ. J lost 4 bases, V lost 0 bases, and 9 bases had no gene match. The CDR3 loop reads CASSLAVTSGSVADTQYF. The CDR3 coding sequence is TGTGCCAGCAGCTTAGCGGTTACTAGCGGGAGCGTCGCAGATACGCAGTATTTT.

This rearrangement joins TRBV19 to TRBJ1-5; 11 bases line up with TRBD1. V was pared by 5 bases and J by 6 bases, with 6 bases of the junction left unmatched. In germline, CDR1 is LNHDA, CDR2 SQIVND (reference sequence). CDR3 length equals 15 residues. The DNA for the CDR3 is TGTGCCAGTAGTGCGCGGACAGGGGGCGGTCAGCCCCAGCATTTT. Residues: CASSARTGGGQPQHF.

The chain joins TRBV11-1 to TRBJ2-5, with D tentatively TRBD1 or TRBD2 (5 bases each). The germline CDR1 and CDR2 sequences are SGHAT and FQDESV (reference sequence). The CDR3 has 15 amino acids. V lost 5 bases to trimming and J lost 5 bases, with 18 bases between them. DNA of the CDR3: TGTGCCAGCAGCAACCGGGACCGTGGGTCGGAGACCCAGTACTTC. Translated: CASSNRDRGSETQYF.

The chain joins TRBV20-1 to TRBJ2-7, with 9 bases identical to TRBD1. Germline assignment: CDR1 DFQATT and CDR2 SNEGSKA (reference sequence). The CDR3 has 11 amino acids. The V gene end was trimmed by 7 bases and the J gene end by 6 bases; junction bases not matched to a gene: 4. As DNA, the CDR3 is TGCAGTGAGGACAGGGGTGGCGAGCAGTACTTC. It yields the protein CSEDRGGEQYF.

This chain joins TRBV11-2 and TRBJ2-7; a possible D gene is TRBD1 (6 bases). The V and J ends lost 5 bases and 2 bases respectively, with 13 bases between them. The CDR3 spans 14 residues. Germline V gene data show CDR1 as SGHAT and CDR2 as FQNNGV. The CDR3 spells CASSKVGGTYEQYF. DNA of the CDR3: TGTGCCAGCAGCAAAGTAGGGGGAACCTACGAGCAGTACTTC.

The chain recombines TRBV5-6 with TRBJ2-1, with a tentative D call TRBD2 (5 bases). The CDR3 is made up of 14 amino acids. V shed 4 bases and J shed 7 bases, with 15 bases lying between them. Germline CDR1 is SGHDT and CDR2 is YYEEEE. CDR3 nucleotide sequence: TGTGCCAGCAGCCATGTCGGAGGTGGAAATGAGCAGTTCTTC. It codes for CASSHVGGGNEQFF.